Below, 17 T cell receptor beta chains from the same sample are listed, as sequenced in a study of blood T cell repertoires in COVID-19. TCRdb's copy holds only in-frame clones and misses some; the assay was immunoSEQ multiplex PCR. This sample has 400,000 to 450,000 clones; roughly 90% occur once, and the top ten carry about 0.91%. Material: peripheral blood. Source of these receptors: a man in his late teens or twenties with COVID-19, enrolled during active disease.

The chain couples TRBV6-5 to TRBJ1-3, with D possibly being TRBD1 (5 bases). Deletions cut 1 base from V and 5 bases from J, with 15 bases between. The CDR3 covers 16 residues. Germline lookup yields CDR1 MNHEY and CDR2 SVGAGI. Written as DNA, the CDR3 is TGTGCCAGCAGTTACTTAGGCCAGCAGGGTCGAAACACCATATATTTT. As protein: CASSYLGQQGRNTIYF.

The genes are TRBV24-1 and TRBJ2-7; D is perhaps TRBD1 (6 bases). The CDR3 sequence is 13 residues long. Germline CDR1 reads KGHDR; CDR2 reads SFDVKD. Trimming pared 8 bases from V and 3 bases from J, leaving 13 bases between. CDR3 sequence reads: CATTLRGDYEQYF. In DNA, the CDR3 is TGTGCCACCACTCTCAGGGGAGACTACGAGCAGTACTTC.

To note about this clone: The same CDR3 can be traced to other DNA sequences in this sample. V usage is TRBV2 and J usage is TRBJ2-6; possibly TRBD1 for D (5 bases). The length of the CDR3 is 15 residues. Germline V gene sequence: CDR1 SNHLY, CDR2 FYNNEI. The V end lost 2 bases, the J end lost 1 base, and 6 bases lay between the germline ends. CDR3 sequence reads: CASSEQGSGANVLTF. The CDR3 DNA follows: TGTGCCAGCAGTGAACAGGGATCTGGGGCCAACGTCCTGACTTTC.

V and J are TRBV10-3 and TRBJ1-1; D call uncertain. This CDR3 spans 13 amino acids. Germline assignment: CDR1 ENHRY and CDR2 SYGVKD. Trimming took 6 bases from V and 0 from J, leaving 8 bases between them. The CDR3 loop reads CAIRRELNTEAFF. In DNA, the CDR3 is TGTGCCATCAGGAGGGAACTGAACACTGAAGCTTTCTTT.

This sequence joins TRBV2 and TRBJ2-2; tentative D call: TRBD2 (6 bases). The CDR3 consists of 14 residues. Germline V lookup: CDR1 SNHLY, CDR2 FYNNEI. Deletions cut 6 bases from V and 6 bases from J, with 14 bases between. In DNA form, the CDR3 reads TGTGCCAGCAGGGCGACTAGTCTACCCGGGGAGCTGTTTTTT. Translation: CASRATSLPGELFF.

V usage is TRBV7-3 and J usage is TRBJ1-2; D gene uncertain. Germline V CDR1 and CDR2: SGHTA, FQGTGA. The CDR3 has 15 amino acids. The V gene lost 5 bases and the J gene lost 4 bases, with 17 bases spanning the gap. The CDR3 here is CASSPRGPGGYGYTF. The CDR3, as DNA: TGTGCCAGCAGCCCCCGAGGGCCCGGAGGCTATGGCTACACCTTC. Filled out from reference TRBV7-3 and TRBJ1-2, the complete variable domain reads GAGVSQTPSNKVTEKGKYVELRCDPISGHTALYWYRQSLGQGPEFLIYFQGTGAADDSGLPNDRFFAVRPEGSVSTLKIQRTERGDSAVYLCASSPRGPGGYGYTFGSGTRLTVV.

J is TRBJ1-3 and V is TRBV3-1 (or the pseudogene TRBV3-2), with 9 bases matching TRBD1. V gave up 0 bases and J gave up 0 bases; unmatched junction bases: 3. In germline, CDR1 is LGHDT, CDR2 YNNKEL (reference sequence). This CDR3 spans 17 amino acids. The CDR3 DNA follows: TGTGCCAGCAGCCAAGAAAGGGACAGGGCCTCTGGAAACACCATATATTTT. Protein: CASSQERDRASGNTIYF.

The chain is built from TRBV6-1 and TRBJ1-6, with 7 bases aligning to TRBD1. V was pared by 2 bases and J by 9 bases, with 4 bases of the junction left unmatched. The CDR3 loop spans 14 amino acids. Germline-derived CDR1 and CDR2 are MNHNS and SASEGT. DNA of the CDR3: TGTGCCAGCAGTGAAAGGGACAGAATTTCACCCCTCCACTTT. This codes for CASSERDRISPLHF.

This chain links TRBV7-9 with TRBJ2-7; TRBD1 matches 8 bases. Trimming at V came to 4 bases and at J to 2 bases, leaving 10 bases not matched to a gene. Per the germline V gene, CDR1 is SEHNR and CDR2 is FQNEAQ (reference sequence). The CDR3 is 16 residues long. CDR3 nucleotides: TGTGCCAGCAGCTACGCCGGACAGGGCGCCACCTACGAGCAGTACTTC. This gives the protein CASSYAGQGATYEQYF.

V and J are TRBV3-1 (or the pseudogene TRBV3-2) and TRBJ2-2; 9 bases line up with TRBD1. The germline gives CDR1 LGHDT, CDR2 YNNKEL (reference sequence). This CDR3 region has 14 residues. The V segment lost 7 bases and the J segment 4 bases; nucleotides outside the gene matches: 4. CDR3 region: CASNDRGSTGELFF. In nucleotides, the CDR3 is TGTGCCAGCAACGACAGGGGGAGCACCGGGGAGCTGTTTTTT.

This sequence joins TRBV19 and TRBJ2-7; weak D call: TRBD1 (7 bases). V shed 5 bases and J shed 5 bases, with 13 bases lying between them. Germline V gives CDR1 LNHDA, CDR2 SQIVND (reference sequence). The CDR3 is 13 residues long. DNA for the CDR3: TGTGCCAGTAGTCCTCAGGGGGGCAACGAGCAGTACTTC. Protein: CASSPQGGNEQYF.

CDR3 coding DNA: TGTGCCAGCAGCCAAGTAGCAGCCAATGAGCAGTTCTTC. Translation gives CASSQVAANEQFF. This chain links TRBV3-1 (or the pseudogene TRBV3-2) with TRBJ2-1; D gene ambiguous. Trimming pared 1 base from V and 6 bases from J, leaving 7 bases between. The CDR3 is 13 amino acids. Germline CDR1 LGHDT, CDR2 YNNKEL (reference sequence).

The rearrangement links TRBV5-6 to TRBJ2-5; TRBD2 matches at 9 bases. With V trimmed by 2 bases and J by 2 bases, 4 bases remained unmatched. The CDR3 sequence is 15 residues long. Germline V lookup: CDR1 SGHDT, CDR2 YYEEEE. As DNA, the CDR3 is TGTGCCAGCAGCTTCGGTCTAGCGGGACAAGAGACCCAGTACTTC. This encodes CASSFGLAGQETQYF. Looking up the rest from reference TRBV5-6 and TRBJ2-5 gives the full variable domain: DAGVTQSPTHLIKTRGQQVTLRCSPKSGHDTVSWYQQALGQGPQFIFQYYEEEERQRGNFPDRFSGHQFPNYSSELNVNALLLGDSALYLCASSFGLAGQETQYFGPGTRLLVL.

The J gene is TRBJ2-3, the V gene TRBV19; D is possibly TRBD1 (6 bases). The V end was cut by 5 bases, the J end by 3 bases, with 18 bases between. CDR1 LNHDA and CDR2 SQIVND come from the germline V gene (reference sequence). This CDR3 comprises 16 residues. The DNA for the CDR3 is TGTGCCAGTAGTGGGAAGAAGGGGGTTCGGACAGATACGCAGTATTTT. The encoded protein is CASSGKKGVRTDTQYF.

V gene TRBV12-3 or TRBV12-4 combines with J gene TRBJ2-7; 8 nucleotides match TRBD1. The CDR3 sequence is 13 residues long. V shed 3 bases and J 7 bases; nucleotides not matched to a gene: 5. CDR3 residues: CASSLYRGDEQYF. The CDR3 DNA reads as TGTGCCAGCAGTTTGTACAGGGGGGATGAGCAGTACTTC.

This chain joins TRBV5-1 and TRBJ2-5; D may be TRBD2 (5 bases). Trimming took 1 base from V and 5 from J, leaving 12 bases between them. Germline V gene lookup returns CDR1 SGHRS and CDR2 YFSETQ. The CDR3 contains 14 residues. The CDR3 nucleotides are TGCGCCAGCAGCTTGAATCTAGCTGAGGAGACCCAGTACTTC. Encoded protein: CASSLNLAEETQYF.

In nucleotides, the CDR3 is TGTGCCAGCAGTGAACTCGCTAGCGGAGACCTCCAAGAGACCCAGTACTTC. Translation: CASSELASGDLQETQYF. The chain carries TRBV2 and TRBJ2-5, with 7 bases fitting TRBD2. The CDR3 is 17 residues long. The V and J ends lost 2 bases and 1 base, in that order; junction bases with no gene match: 10. Germline V CDR1 and CDR2: SNHLY, FYNNEI.